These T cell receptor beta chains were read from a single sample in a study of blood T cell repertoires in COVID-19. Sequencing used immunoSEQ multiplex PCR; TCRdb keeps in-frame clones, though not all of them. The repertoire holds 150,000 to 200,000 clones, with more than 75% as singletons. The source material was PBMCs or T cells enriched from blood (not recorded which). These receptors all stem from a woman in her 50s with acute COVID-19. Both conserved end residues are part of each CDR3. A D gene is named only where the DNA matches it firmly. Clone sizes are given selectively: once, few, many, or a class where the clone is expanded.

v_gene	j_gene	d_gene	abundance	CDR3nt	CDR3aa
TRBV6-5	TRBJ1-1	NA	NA	TGTGCCAGCAATCCCTACAGGGACACTGAAGCTTTCTTT	CASNPYRDTEAFF
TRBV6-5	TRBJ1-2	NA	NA	TGTGCCAGCGGAGGGTCGGATGGCTACACCTTC	CASGGSDGYTF
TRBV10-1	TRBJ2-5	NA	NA	TGCGCCAGCAGTGATCGAGCGTGGACTTACGAGACCCAGTACTTC	CASSDRAWTYETQYF
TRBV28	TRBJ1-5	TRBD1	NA	TGTGCCAGCAGGGGACAGATTCAGCCCCAGCATTTT	CASRGQIQPQHF
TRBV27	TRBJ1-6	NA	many	TGTGCCAGCAGTATATGGGAGGGGAATTCACCCCTCCACTTT	CASSIWEGNSPLHF
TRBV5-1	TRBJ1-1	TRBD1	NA	TGCGCCAGCAGCTTGGTAGTAGGGGGCGAAACTGAAGCTTTCTTT	CASSLVVGGETEAFF
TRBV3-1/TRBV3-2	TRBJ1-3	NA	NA	TGTGCCAGCAGTATAAAATGGGGGGGCTCTGGAAACACCATATATTTT	CASSIKWGGSGNTIYF
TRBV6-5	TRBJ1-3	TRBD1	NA	TGTGCCAGCGGGAACAGGGGCACTGGAAACACCATATATTTT	CASGNRGTGNTIYF
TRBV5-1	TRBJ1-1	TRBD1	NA	TGCGCCAGCAGCTTGGGTTGGGACAGGGGAGGCACTGAAGCTTTCTTT	CASSLGWDRGGTEAFF
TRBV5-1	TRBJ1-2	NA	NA	TGCGCCAGCAGCTTTTTGGACACGTATTATGGCTACACCTTC	CASSFLDTYYGYTF
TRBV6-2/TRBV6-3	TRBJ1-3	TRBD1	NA	TGTGCCAGCAGTTGGGACAGGGCTGGAAACACCATATATTTT	CASSWDRAGNTIYF
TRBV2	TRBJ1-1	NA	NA	TGTGCCAGCAGTTGGGGTGGCAGGGAGAACACTGAAGCTTTCTTT	CASSWGGRENTEAFF
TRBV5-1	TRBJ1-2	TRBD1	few	TGCGCCAGCAGCTCCGGGACAGGAGACTATGGCTACACCTTC	CASSSGTGDYGYTF
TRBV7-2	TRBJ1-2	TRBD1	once	TGTGCCAGCAGCCCCTCGACAGGGTCAAGTGGCTACACCTTC	CASSPSTGSSGYTF
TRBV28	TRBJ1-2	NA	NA	TGTGCCAGCAGTAGCGCCGACAGCGCCCATGGCTACACCTTC	CASSSADSAHGYTF